This entry lists 30 T cell receptor beta chains sequenced from one sample in a study of blood T cells in healthy people across ages. Using a J-beta primer mix together with a sample-barcoded 5' primer, a second PCR was run for about 7 to 12 cycles. MiXCR was run by TCRdb on the 5' RACE reads, yielding one entry per CDR3 protein. The sample lists approximately 1,000,000 distinct CDR3 sequences; 35% to 40% were seen once. The sample comprised blood. Every receptor here comes from a man younger than 30 in good health.

The chain combines TRBV29-1 with TRBJ1-1, with a tentative D call TRBD1 (5 bases). V was shortened by 4 bases and J by 1 base, with 7 bases between the two germline ends. This CDR3 is built from 12 residues. The germline CDR1 and CDR2 sequences are SQVTM and ANQGSEA. The CDR3 here is CSVGDWNTEAFF. The CDR3 DNA sequence: TGCAGCGTTGGGGACTGGAACACTGAAGCTTTCTTT.

This clonotype was found many times. The CDR3 protein is CASSLWGGSHNEQFF. The CDR3, as DNA: TGTGCCAGCAGCTTATGGGGGGGGTCCCACAATGAGCAGTTCTTC. The rearrangement uses TRBV7-2 and TRBJ2-1; 7 nucleotides align to TRBD2. Germline V gives CDR1 SGHTA, CDR2 FQGNSA. This CDR3 contains 15 residues. Trimming removed 2 bases from V and 5 bases from J; junction bases left unmatched: 6.

This clonotype was counted a few times. The gene calls are TRBV20-1 and TRBJ2-3; 8 bases line up with TRBD1. J was trimmed by 0 bases and V by 0 bases; bases with no gene match: 8. This CDR3 comprises 17 residues. Per germline, CDR1 DFQATT and CDR2 SNEGSKA (reference sequence). In DNA form, the CDR3 reads TGCAGTGCTAGAGATCTAGTTACAGGGGGAAGCACAGATACGCAGTATTTT. Its protein is CSARDLVTGGSTDTQYF.

This clonotype was found a few times. The chain has TRBV20-1 and TRBJ2-5; a possible D gene is TRBD2 (5 bases). V shed 3 bases and J shed 11 bases, with 28 bases lying between them. CDR1 DFQATT and CDR2 SNEGSKA come from the germline V gene (reference sequence). CDR3 length equals 16 residues. The CDR3 reads CSARFAGAQRYEEQYF. Written as DNA, the CDR3 is TGCAGTGCTAGGTTTGCGGGCGCCCAAAGATACGAGGAGCAGTACTTC.

A word on this clonotype: This could be a read error, since a much larger clone is one nucleotide away. The V gene is TRBV20-1, the J gene TRBJ2-1; the D gene is possibly TRBD1 (5 bases). V was clipped by 8 bases and J by 2 bases, with 16 bases between them. The germline V gene has CDR1 DFQATT and CDR2 SNEGSKA (reference sequence). This CDR3 comprises 14 residues. Here the CDR3 reads CSLPGAGPYNEQFF. In DNA, the CDR3 is TGCAGTCTCCCTGGGGCAGGACCCTACAATGAGCAGTTCTTC.

This rearrangement joins TRBV6-5 to TRBJ1-1; tentatively, D is TRBD1 (5 bases). Trimming took off 7 bases at V and 0 bases at J, with 27 bases between the two ends. CDR3 length: 19 amino acids. Germline V lookup: CDR1 MNHEY, CDR2 SVGAGI. CDR3: CASNSRSRRGDVLNTEAFF. The CDR3 nucleotides are TGTGCCAGCAATTCTAGATCGCGAAGGGGCGACGTTTTGAACACTGAAGCTTTCTTT.

J is TRBJ2-3 and V is TRBV6-2 or TRBV6-3; 10 bases match TRBD2. V trimming: 0 bases; J trimming: 4 bases; junction bases outside the gene matches: 4. Germline CDR1 reads MNHEY; CDR2 reads SVGEGT. The CDR3 runs to 16 residues. CDR3 nucleotide sequence: TGTGCCAGCAGTTACTCCCTGGGACTAGCGTCAGATACGCAGTATTTT. Translation gives CASSYSLGLASDTQYF.

This clonotype turned up a few times. V gene TRBV10-3 combines with J gene TRBJ1-1, with D possibly matching TRBD1 (5 bases). Trimming cost V 2 bases and J 6 bases, with 13 bases left between them. The germline V gene encodes CDR1 ENHRY and CDR2 SYGVKD. This CDR3 is built from 14 residues. CDR3 nucleotide sequence: TGTGCCATCAGTGAGGGGGGTAGTATCCCTGAAGCTTTCTTT. Its translation is CAISEGGSIPEAFF.

As regards this clonotype: A much larger clone lies a single base off, so this may be a read error. The chain employs TRBV4-2 and TRBJ1-5; a possible D gene is TRBD1 (5 bases). Germline V CDR1 and CDR2: LGHNA, YNFKEQ. The CDR3 runs 15 residues. The CDR3 nucleotides are TGTGCCAGCAGCCCCGGGACTACTGGGAATCAGTCCCAGCATTTT. Protein product: CASSPGTTGNQSQHF.

Comments on this clonotype: A clone one base away is much larger, so this may be a read error. The chain recombines TRBV7-2 with TRBJ1-2; the D is unclear. Trimming shortened V by 5 bases and J by 5 bases, and 24 bases separated the two germline ends. Germline values: CDR1 SGHTA, CDR2 FQGNSA. The CDR3 is 17 amino acids. CDR3 nucleotides: TGTGCCAGCAGCCCGATACGCGGCAGAGAAACTTTTTATGGCTACACCTTC. It codes for CASSPIRGRETFYGYTF.

This sequence joins TRBV20-1 and TRBJ2-1; tentatively, D is TRBD2 (6 bases). Trimming took 2 bases from V and 13 from J, leaving 18 bases between them. The CDR3 totals 13 residues. Germline CDR1 DFQATT, CDR2 SNEGSKA (reference sequence). The CDR3 is CSARTGGQETQFF. Written as DNA, the CDR3 is TGCAGTGCTAGAACCGGGGGTCAAGAGACCCAGTTCTTC.

The V gene is TRBV6-5, the J gene TRBJ2-5; a weak D match, TRBD1 (6 bases). Trimming left V 7 bases short and J 5 bases short, with 23 bases between. Germline V gives CDR1 MNHEY, CDR2 SVGAGI. The CDR3 sequence is 16 residues long. The CDR3 coding sequence is TGTGCCAGCACCAGGACCCGGACAGACCCTTTCGAGACCCAGTACTTC. Residues: CASTRTRTDPFETQYF.

V gene TRBV4-2 combines with J gene TRBJ1-4, with D possibly TRBD1 on 5 matching bases. The CDR3 sequence is 15 residues long. V shed 6 bases and J shed 3 bases, with 14 bases lying between them. The germline CDR1 and CDR2 sequences are LGHNA and YNFKEQ. The CDR3 loop reads CASRPRAGPNEKLFF. The CDR3 DNA is TGTGCCAGCAGACCGAGGGCGGGACCTAATGAAAAACTGTTTTTT.

The CDR3 region has the DNA TGTGCCAGCAGTGCCACACAGGAATTCTATGGCTACACCTTC. It yields the protein CASSATQEFYGYTF. This sequence joins TRBV25-1 and TRBJ1-2; a weak D match, TRBD1 (5 bases). V dropped 4 bases and J dropped 4 bases, with 13 bases sitting between them. This CDR3 is 14 amino acids long. CDR1 MGHDK and CDR2 SYGVNS come from the germline V gene.

This clonotype appeared once. This chain joins TRBV2 and TRBJ2-7, with D possibly TRBD1 on 5 matching bases. CDR3 length equals 14 residues. The V and J ends lost 10 bases and 0 bases respectively, with 16 bases between them. Germline V gene sequence: CDR1 SNHLY, CDR2 FYNNEI. This chain's CDR3 is CATALQGSSYEQYF. Written as DNA, the CDR3 is TGTGCCACCGCACTGCAGGGCAGCTCCTACGAGCAGTACTTC.

About this clonotype itself: The germline gene is not matched at one end of the junction; a read error may be the cause. The chain carries TRBV5-1 and TRBJ1-1; D gene unclear. The CDR3 loop spans 15 amino acids. CDR1 is SGHRS, CDR2 YFSETQ, per germline. The CDR3 DNA reads as TGCGCCAACAGCCGGGCCCCGAATATGAACACTGAAGCTTTCTTT. Translation gives CANSRAPNMNTEAFF.

The chain recombines TRBV19 with TRBJ2-7; D unclear. Germline V CDR1 and CDR2: LNHDA, SQIVND (reference sequence). This CDR3 contains 13 residues. Trimming stripped 1 base from V and 7 bases from J, with 11 bases between. CDR3 DNA: TGTGCCAGTAGTATAGTAATCCCCAATGAGCAGTACTTC. This sequence encodes CASSIVIPNEQYF. Full variable domain (outside the CDR3, taken from reference TRBV19 and TRBJ2-7): DGGITQSPKYLFRKEGQNVTLSCEQNLNHDAMYWYRQDPGQGLRLIYYSQIVNDFQKGDIAEGYSVSREKKESFPLTVTSAQKNPTAFYLCASSIVIPNEQYFGPGTRLTVT.

In the case of this clonotype: A junction end diverges from the germline sequence, so it may reflect a read error. The chain joins TRBV7-7 to TRBJ2-2, with 7 bases lining up with TRBD1. This CDR3 contains 18 residues. The germline V gene has CDR1 SSHAT and CDR2 FNYEAQ (reference sequence). Here the CDR3 reads CASSFVTKGAGNTGELFF. The CDR3 nucleotides are TGTGCTAGCAGCTTTGTAACTAAGGGGGCTGGGAACACCGGGGAGCTGTTTTTT.

The chain recombines TRBV20-1 with TRBJ1-2; TRBD1 might be the D (5 bases). V lost 3 bases to trimming and J lost 1 base, with 12 bases between them. Germline V gene sequence: CDR1 DFQATT, CDR2 SNEGSKA (reference sequence). The CDR3 runs to 14 residues. Written as DNA, the CDR3 is TGCAGTGCTAGTAAAGGGGCCGTTAACTATGGCTACACCTTC. It codes for CSASKGAVNYGYTF.

The J gene is TRBJ2-4, the V gene TRBV28; D remains unclear. The DNA end is more similar to TRBJ2-5, so the J call may be wrong. CDR1 is MDHEN and CDR2 is SYDVKM in the germline V gene. The CDR3 length is 14 residues. This CDR3 is CASSPQGSSRTQYF. CDR3 DNA: TGTGCCAGCAGTCCGCAAGGTTCATCGCGGACCCAGTACTTC.

This clonotype has only a few counts. V and J are TRBV2 and TRBJ1-1; TRBD1 matches 10 bases. V trimming: 3 bases; J trimming: 3 bases; junction bases outside the gene matches: 4. CDR3 size: 15 residues. CDR1 is SNHLY, CDR2 FYNNEI, per germline. The CDR3 region has the DNA TGTGCCAGCAGTGAGGACAGGGGGGAGGACACTGAAGCTTTCTTT. This sequence encodes CASSEDRGEDTEAFF.

The V and J genes are TRBV18 and TRBJ2-2; D is possibly TRBD2 (6 bases). Germline-derived CDR1 and CDR2 are KGHSH and LQKENI. V was clipped by 4 bases and J by 0 bases, with 12 bases between them. CDR3 length equals 16 residues. The CDR3 sequence: CASSQSGGTNTGELFF. The CDR3 DNA reads TGTGCCAGCTCACAAAGCGGAGGGACGAACACCGGGGAGCTGTTTTTT.

This rearrangement joins TRBV13 to TRBJ1-1, with D uncertain. V lost 4 bases and J 1 base, leaving 10 bases between the germline ends. The germline CDR1 and CDR2 sequences are PRHDT and FYEKMQ (reference sequence). This CDR3 spans 14 amino acids. CDR3 residues: CASSSVDGNTEAFF. As DNA, the CDR3 is TGTGCCAGCAGCTCCGTTGACGGGAACACTGAAGCTTTCTTT.

This clonotype was detected only a few times. This chain joins TRBV2 and TRBJ1-1, with a possible D match to TRBD1 (5 bases). This CDR3 contains 13 residues. Germline-derived CDR1 and CDR2 are SNHLY and FYNNEI. V was shortened by 8 bases and J by 4 bases, with 14 bases between the two germline ends. The CDR3: CASLGDSGTEAFF. DNA for the CDR3: TGTGCCAGCTTGGGGGATTCAGGCACTGAAGCTTTCTTT.

The chain carries TRBV5-1 and TRBJ2-1; 13 bases line up with TRBD2. The CDR3 contains 17 residues. Germline V gives CDR1 SGHRS, CDR2 YFSETQ. Trimming removed 3 bases from V and 0 bases from J; junction bases left unmatched: 3. The CDR3 is CASSSGLAGSSYNEQFF. CDR3 coding DNA: TGCGCCAGCAGCTCGGGACTAGCGGGGAGCTCCTACAATGAGCAGTTCTTC.

This clonotype was recorded a few times. CDR3 nucleotide sequence: TGTGCCAGCAGGCCCCGGACCCACTACGAGCAGTACTTC. Residues: CASRPRTHYEQYF. V usage is TRBV12-3 or TRBV12-4 and J usage is TRBJ2-7; D gene ambiguous. V was pared by 6 bases and J by 3 bases, with 12 bases between. The CDR3 covers 13 residues.

This clonotype has just a few counts. The chain employs TRBV7-9 and TRBJ2-1; no clear D gene. Germline values: CDR1 SEHNR, CDR2 FQNEAQ (reference sequence). This CDR3 contains 15 residues. V lost 5 bases and J lost 8, with 19 bases in between. The CDR3 DNA sequence: TGTGCCAGCAGCGCAGCTCGGTTTAGTACCGATGAGCAGTTCTTC. Translation: CASSAARFSTDEQFF.

This clonotype was detected only a few times. This chain connects TRBV11-2 to TRBJ2-3; D not resolved. The CDR3 is 14 residues long. Germline CDR1 reads SGHAT; CDR2 reads FQNNGV. Trimming took 5 bases from V and 2 from J, leaving 11 bases between them. CDR3 sequence reads: CASSVDGLTDTQYF. The CDR3, as DNA: TGTGCCAGCAGCGTCGATGGTCTCACAGATACGCAGTATTTT. Looking up the rest from reference TRBV11-2 and TRBJ2-3 gives the full variable domain: EAGVAQSPRYKIIEKRQSVAFWCNPISGHATLYWYQQILGQGPKLLIQFQNNGVVDDSQLPKDRFSAERLKGVDSTLKIQPAKLEDSAVYLCASSVDGLTDTQYFGPGTRLTVL.

The J gene is TRBJ2-1, the V gene TRBV7-2, with D uncertain. Deletions cut 5 bases from V and 8 bases from J, with 16 bases between. The CDR3 consists of 14 residues. Germline V gene sequence: CDR1 SGHTA, CDR2 FQGNSA. The CDR3 region has the DNA TGTGCCAGCAGCCCCCCCTGGCAGTTCGATGAGCAGTTCTTC. Translated, it gives CASSPPWQFDEQFF.

In this sample, this clonotype turned up a few times. One junction end does not reproduce the germline sequence, and a read error may be involved. V and J are TRBV5-1 and TRBJ2-1; D possibly corresponds to TRBD1 (5 bases). CDR3 length equals 14 residues. The germline gives CDR1 SGHRS, CDR2 YFSETQ. The CDR3 here is CAGSPQTGFDEQFF. The CDR3 nucleotides are TGCGCCGGCAGCCCGCAAACAGGTTTTGATGAGCAGTTCTTC.